The sequence of this T cell receptor beta chain was determined in a study of technical replicates of blood from a handful of donors. CDR1 is SGHRS and CDR2 is YFSETQ in the germline V gene. The CDR3 is 16 residues long. With V trimmed by 4 bases and J by 3 bases, 9 bases remained unmatched. The protocol was immunoSEQ multiplex PCR, while the TCRdb copy is restricted to in-frame clones and leaves out a portion. Among 65,000 to 85,000 clones, about nine tenths were seen once, and the ten largest hold 0.27%. This clonotype originated in a human donor in good health. The J gene is TRBJ2-3, the V gene TRBV5-1, with 9 bases lining up with TRBD1. Sequenced: T cells isolated from PBMCs. In nucleotides, the CDR3 is TGCGCCAGCAGCGGCACCGGGACAGGGACGACAGATACGCAGTATTTT. It yields the protein CASSGTGTGTTDTQYF.